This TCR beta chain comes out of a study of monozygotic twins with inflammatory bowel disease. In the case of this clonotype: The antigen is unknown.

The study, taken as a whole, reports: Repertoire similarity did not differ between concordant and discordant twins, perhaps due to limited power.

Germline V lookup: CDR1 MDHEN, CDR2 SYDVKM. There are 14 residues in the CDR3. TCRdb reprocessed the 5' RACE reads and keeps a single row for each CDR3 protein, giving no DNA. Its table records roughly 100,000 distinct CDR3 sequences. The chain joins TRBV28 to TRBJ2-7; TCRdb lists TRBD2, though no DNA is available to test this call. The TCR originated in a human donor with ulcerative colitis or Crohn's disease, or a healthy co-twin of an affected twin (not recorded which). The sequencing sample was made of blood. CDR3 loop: CASGRLAGGYEQYF.